The 32 T cell receptor beta chains in this list originate from one sample, sequenced in a study of T-cell reconstitution after alpha-beta-depleted transplantation in children. Preparation of the TCRbeta library involved a method that used unique molecular identifiers. TCRdb independently ran MiXCR on the PCR reads; one entry per CDR3 protein. The repertoire holds 200,000 to 300,000 distinct CDR3 sequences, under 9.5% seen once, with 6.3% in the top ten. The starting material was PBMCs, mostly from graft donor cells, obtained 180 days after TCRalphabeta/CD19-depleted stem cell transplant. These receptor sequences come from a male patient aged 5 to 17 who had a stem cell transplant for acute lymphoblastic leukemia, so the T cells may come from the graft donor.

This clonotype was recorded many times. CDR3: CSARDFGLFYEQYF. CDR3 bases: TGCAGTGCTAGAGATTTTGGACTGTTCTACGAGCAGTACTTC. The chain recombines TRBV20-1 with TRBJ2-7, with D perhaps TRBD2 (5 bases). The CDR3 runs to 14 residues. The V end lost 0 bases, the J end lost 3 bases, and 12 bases lay between the germline ends. Per germline, CDR1 DFQATT and CDR2 SNEGSKA (reference sequence).

Many counts were recorded for this clonotype. This chain links TRBV29-1 with TRBJ2-4; weak D call: TRBD1 (6 bases). The CDR3 contains 12 residues. Germline CDR1 and CDR2: SQVTM and ANQGSEA. V was trimmed by 5 bases and J by 8 bases, leaving 13 bases between them. This chain's CDR3 is CSVLHREYIQYF. As DNA, the CDR3 is TGCAGCGTTCTTCACAGGGAATACATTCAGTACTTC. Full variable domain (rest looked up from reference TRBV29-1 and TRBJ2-4): SAVISQKPSRDICQRGTSLTIQCQVDSQVTMMFWYRQQPGQSLTLIATANQGSEATYESGFVIDKFPISRPNLTFSTLTVSNMSPEDSSIYLCSVLHREYIQYFGAGTRLSVL.

This clonotype has at least ten counts. The gene calls are TRBV4-1 and TRBJ2-7; perhaps TRBD1 as D (6 bases). CDR1 is MGHRA and CDR2 is YSYEKL in the germline V gene. V was trimmed by 0 bases and J by 9 bases, leaving 12 bases between them. This CDR3 contains 13 residues. In nucleotides, the CDR3 is TGCGCCAGCAGCCAAGATATGGGGGCGAGGCAGTACTTC. Translated: CASSQDMGARQYF.

This clonotype was found many times. This chain joins TRBV4-1 and TRBJ1-5, with D hard to call. The germline V gene encodes CDR1 MGHRA and CDR2 YSYEKL. V gave up 0 bases and J gave up 7 bases, with 13 bases separating them. The CDR3 is 15 residues long. This chain's CDR3 is CASSQEFGERQPQHF. CDR3 coding DNA: TGCGCCAGCAGCCAAGAGTTTGGAGAACGCCAGCCCCAGCATTTT.

The table lists this clonotype with many counts. The CDR3: CSARPDTQETQYF. The CDR3, as DNA: TGCAGTGCTAGACCCGACACGCAAGAGACCCAGTACTTC. The chain combines TRBV20-1 with TRBJ2-5; no clear D. CDR1 is DFQATT, CDR2 SNEGSKA, per germline (reference sequence). The CDR3 is 13 residues long. The V gene lost 2 bases and the J gene lost 2 bases, with 9 bases spanning the gap.

The sample holds many counts of this clonotype. Written as DNA, the CDR3 is TGTGCCAGCAGTTTAGGCCCCAGGACTAGCAAGTTCTTC. This gives the protein CASSLGPRTSKFF. V is TRBV28 and J is TRBJ2-1, with TRBD2 identical over 8 bases. This CDR3 has 13 residues. Germline V CDR1 and CDR2: MDHEN, SYDVKM. Trimming at V came to 2 bases and at J to 14 bases, leaving 8 bases not matched to a gene.

This clonotype has ten or more counts. The chain recombines TRBV28 with TRBJ2-7; D is ambiguous. The CDR3 is 15 residues long. Deletions cut 2 bases from V and 1 base from J, with 12 bases between. CDR1 is MDHEN, CDR2 SYDVKM, per germline. Here the CDR3 reads CASSLGVPSSYEQYF. DNA of the CDR3: TGTGCCAGCAGTTTAGGGGTGCCCTCGTCCTACGAGCAGTACTTC.

This clonotype occurred a few times. The gene calls are TRBV28 and TRBJ2-1, with TRBD1 as a possible D gene (5 bases). Trimming shortened V by 5 bases and J by 4 bases, and 33 bases separated the two germline ends. The germline gives CDR1 MDHEN, CDR2 SYDVKM. The CDR3 covers 21 residues. The CDR3 DNA reads as TGTGCCAGCAGTACACGGCTTCTTCATATTTTCGACAGCCGACCTTACAATGAGCAGTTCTTC. Protein product: CASSTRLLHIFDSRPYNEQFF.

This clonotype was counted at least ten times. The chain recombines TRBV15 with TRBJ1-3; D is undetermined. The V and J ends lost 0 bases and 0 bases respectively, with 12 bases between them. CDR1 and CDR2 from the germline V gene are LNHNV and YYDKDF (reference sequence). The CDR3 is 17 amino acids. CDR3 sequence (DNA): TGTGCCACCAGCAGAGAGGGCACCAGGTCCTCTGGAAACACCATATATTTT. The encoded protein is CATSREGTRSSGNTIYF. Drawing the rest from reference TRBV15 and TRBJ1-3, the complete variable domain is DAMVIQNPRYQVTQFGKPVTLSCSQTLNHNVMYWYQQKSSQAPKLLFHYYDKDFNNEADTPDNFQSRRPNTSFCFLDIRSPGLGDTAMYLCATSREGTRSSGNTIYFGEGSWLTVV.

As to this clonotype: A read error is possible here, since a much larger clone lies one base away. The rearrangement uses TRBV28 and TRBJ2-7, with D maybe TRBD1 (5 bases). This CDR3 is built from 14 residues. Per germline, CDR1 MDHEN and CDR2 SYDVKM. CDR3 coding DNA: TGTGCCAGCAGTTTAGCCAGGGTTGGGAACGAGCACTACTTC. This sequence encodes CASSLARVGNEHYF.

This clonotype was seen at least ten times. The CDR3 region is CASSPGRLESTDTQYF. CDR3 nucleotide sequence: TGTGCCAGCAGCCCGGGACGTTTGGAGAGCACAGATACGCAGTATTTT. The genes are TRBV7-3 and TRBJ2-3, with D possibly called TRBD1 or TRBD2 (5 bases each). Trimming removed 5 bases from V and 0 bases from J, with 15 bases in between. CDR1 SGHTA and CDR2 FQGTGA come from the germline V gene. The CDR3 covers 16 residues.

The sample holds a few counts of this clonotype. This chain joins TRBV5-5 and TRBJ2-1, with 11 bases lining up with TRBD2. CDR1 SGHKS and CDR2 YYEKEE come from the germline V gene (reference sequence). With 4 bases clipped from V and 4 bases from J, the junction kept 4 bases outside the gene matches. The CDR3 spans 15 residues. The CDR3 protein is CASSAGLAEYNEQFF. The CDR3 DNA reads as TGTGCCAGCAGCGCGGGACTAGCGGAGTACAATGAGCAGTTCTTC.

This clonotype has at least ten counts. The V and J genes are TRBV2 and TRBJ1-2; D is unclear. V dropped 3 bases and J dropped 5 bases, with 10 bases sitting between them. There are 13 residues in the CDR3. Per the germline V gene, CDR1 is SNHLY and CDR2 is FYNNEI. The CDR3 DNA sequence: TGTGCCAGCAGTGATTCACAGCAATATGGCTACACCTTC. The encoded protein is CASSDSQQYGYTF.

There are many counts of this clonotype. V is TRBV5-1 and J is TRBJ2-7; D could derive from TRBD1 or TRBD2 (5 bases each). In germline, CDR1 is SGHRS, CDR2 YFSETQ. The CDR3 covers 15 residues. The V end was cut by 4 bases, the J end by 0 bases, with 14 bases between. The CDR3 DNA reads as TGCGCCAGCAGCCCGGGACGTTGGAGCTCCTACGAGCAGTACTTC. Its translation: CASSPGRWSSYEQYF.

The table lists this clonotype with many counts. This chain connects TRBV7-2 to TRBJ2-5; D perhaps matches TRBD1 (6 bases). The ends were cut back, 5 bases at V and 1 base at J, with 14 bases in the middle. Germline loops: CDR1 SGHTA, CDR2 FQGNSA. The CDR3 sequence is 15 residues long. CDR3: CASSLWDTPQETQYF. The CDR3 DNA sequence: TGTGCCAGCAGCCTTTGGGACACTCCCCAAGAGACCCAGTACTTC.

This clonotype was recorded at least ten times. In DNA form, the CDR3 reads TGCGCCAGCAGCCTCGCGGGGGGCGCCGGCACTGAAGCTTTCTTT. Translated, it gives CASSLAGGAGTEAFF. The chain employs TRBV5-1 and TRBJ1-1, with D perhaps TRBD1 (6 bases). Germline V gives CDR1 SGHRS, CDR2 YFSETQ. The CDR3 extends over 15 amino acids. The germline V and J ends were trimmed by 4 bases and 4 bases, with 17 bases remaining between them.

This clonotype was observed many times. The genes are TRBV7-8 and TRBJ1-1; D is perhaps TRBD1 (5 bases). Germline V CDR1 and CDR2: SGHVS, FQNEAQ. The CDR3 length is 17 residues. Trimming stripped 1 base from V and 3 bases from J, with 18 bases between. The CDR3 bases are TGTGCCAGCAGCTTAGAAACTGGGGCCTGGAGGCACACTGAAGCTTTCTTT. Translating gives CASSLETGAWRHTEAFF.

J is TRBJ2-3 and V is TRBV28; D is undetermined. The germline V gene has CDR1 MDHEN and CDR2 SYDVKM. V gave up 3 bases and J gave up 4 bases, with 8 bases separating them. This CDR3 comprises 13 residues. CDR3 DNA: TGTGCCAGCAGTTTCCAGTTCGCAGATACGCAGTATTTT. Residues: CASSFQFADTQYF.

The table lists this clonotype with many counts. V gene TRBV7-9 combines with J gene TRBJ2-5, with 7 nucleotides matching TRBD1. CDR1 is SEHNR, CDR2 FQNEAQ, per germline (reference sequence). With V trimmed by 4 bases and J by 4 bases, 12 bases remained unmatched. The CDR3 loop spans 16 amino acids. The CDR3 DNA follows: TGTGCCAGCAGCTCATACGGGACAGTGAAAGGAGAGACCCAGTACTTC. It yields the protein CASSSYGTVKGETQYF.

This clonotype was recorded at least ten times. The chain uses TRBV20-1 and TRBJ2-1; a possible D gene is TRBD1 (6 bases). The CDR3 extends over 15 amino acids. The V end lost 2 bases, the J end lost 2 bases, and 13 bases lay between the germline ends. Germline V gives CDR1 DFQATT, CDR2 SNEGSKA (reference sequence). The CDR3 here is CSARMGRGTYNEQFF. The CDR3 region has the DNA TGCAGTGCTAGAATGGGCAGGGGCACCTACAATGAGCAGTTCTTC.

This clonotype was observed many times. CDR3 nucleotide sequence: TGCGCCAGCAGCTTGGCCTGGGGACAAGAGACCCAGTACTTC. Encoded protein: CASSLAWGQETQYF. The chain couples TRBV5-1 to TRBJ2-5; no firm D call. Germline lookup yields CDR1 SGHRS and CDR2 YFSETQ. The V and J ends lost 0 bases and 2 bases respectively, with 8 bases between them. The CDR3 extends over 14 amino acids.

At least ten counts were recorded for this clonotype. The chain joins TRBV5-1 to TRBJ1-2; D is ambiguous. The germline V and J ends were trimmed by 4 bases and 8 bases, with 15 bases remaining between them. Germline-derived CDR1 and CDR2 are SGHRS and YFSETQ. The CDR3 consists of 13 residues. Here the CDR3 reads CASSLAVYLGYTF. DNA for the CDR3: TGCGCCAGCAGCCTGGCAGTTTACCTAGGCTACACCTTC.

This clonotype was observed at least ten times. The chain recombines TRBV5-1 with TRBJ2-3, with 14 bases aligning to TRBD2. CDR1 is SGHRS and CDR2 is YFSETQ in the germline V gene. The CDR3 has 19 amino acids. V trimming: 3 bases; J trimming: 2 bases; junction bases outside the gene matches: 11. DNA of the CDR3: TGCGCCAGCAGCTCTCCGGGACTAGCGGGAGAATGGAACACAGATACGCAGTATTTT. This gives the protein CASSSPGLAGEWNTDTQYF. Combining the CDR3 with reference TRBV5-1 and TRBJ2-3 gives the whole variable domain KAGVTQTPRYLIKTRGQQVTLSCSPISGHRSVSWYQQTPGQGLQFLFEYFSETQRNKGNFPGRFSGRQFSNSRSEMNVSTLELGDSALYLCASSSPGLAGEWNTDTQYFGPGTRLTVL.

As for this clonotype: Sequence at one end of the junction differs from germline and may be a read error. This rearrangement joins TRBV20-1 to TRBJ1-5, with a tentative D call TRBD1 (5 bases). Germline-derived CDR1 and CDR2 are DFQATT and SNEGSKA (reference sequence). The CDR3 loop spans 17 amino acids. The CDR3 loop is CCARGPLGGADNQPQHF. In nucleotides, the CDR3 is TGCTGTGCTAGAGGCCCCCTGGGAGGGGCGGACAATCAGCCCCAGCATTTT.

This clonotype showed up many times. The V gene is TRBV6-6, the J gene TRBJ2-7; unclear D gene. The germline V gene has CDR1 MNHNY and CDR2 SVGAGI (reference sequence). This CDR3 is 12 amino acids long. The V and J ends lost 6 bases and 0 bases respectively, with 6 bases between them. The CDR3, as DNA: TGTGCCAGCAGCCCCTTCTCCTACGAGCAGTACTTC. Its protein is CASSPFSYEQYF.

This clonotype was observed at least ten times. CDR3 nucleotide sequence: TGTGCCAGCAGCGCTCGACAGGGGAGGGGGACTGAAGCTTTCTTT. Its translation: CASSARQGRGTEAFF. The chain employs TRBV9 and TRBJ1-1; TRBD1 matches at 8 bases. The V segment lost 3 bases and the J segment 5 bases; nucleotides outside the gene matches: 9. The CDR3 sequence is 15 residues long. Germline V gene lookup returns CDR1 SGDLS and CDR2 YYNGEE.

At least ten counts were recorded for this clonotype. The CDR3 region is CASSQEGRGPYEQYF. Written as DNA, the CDR3 is TGCGCCAGCAGCCAAGAAGGCAGGGGACCCTACGAGCAGTACTTC. The gene calls are TRBV4-3 and TRBJ2-7; TRBD1 might be the D (6 bases). Germline CDR1 is LGHNA and CDR2 is YSLEER. This CDR3 has 15 amino acids. Trimming removed 0 bases at V and 2 bases at J, with 11 bases between.

The table lists this clonotype with many counts. The gene calls are TRBV4-2 and TRBJ2-7; TRBD1 agrees at 9 bases. Germline V lookup: CDR1 LGHNA, CDR2 YNFKEQ. The CDR3 sequence is 14 residues long. With 5 bases clipped from V and 4 bases from J, the junction kept 6 bases outside the gene matches. The CDR3 DNA sequence: TGTGCCAGCAGCGACGCACAGGGGGCTTACGAGCAGTACTTC. Encoded protein: CASSDAQGAYEQYF.

This clonotype was seen repeatedly, ten times or more. The V and J genes are TRBV28 and TRBJ1-6; D gene ambiguous. This CDR3 region has 11 residues. V was cut by 4 bases and J by 8 bases, with 3 bases left in between. CDR1 and CDR2 (germline): MDHEN, SYDVKM. CDR3 loop: CASSSDSPLHF. The CDR3 DNA sequence: TGTGCCAGCAGTTCGGATTCACCCCTCCACTTT.

A word on this clonotype: This sequence may be a read error, since a much larger clone differs from it by one base. The chain combines TRBV6-6 with TRBJ2-7; D gene ambiguous. Germline V gene lookup returns CDR1 MNHNY and CDR2 SVGAGI (reference sequence). V was shortened by 0 bases and J by 5 bases, with 8 bases between the two germline ends. The CDR3 is 13 amino acids. CDR3 residues: CASSYSAGHEQYF. The CDR3 DNA reads TGTGCCAGCAGTTACTCAGCCGGGCACGAGCAGTACTTC.

A remark on this clonotype: Just one base apart from a much larger clone, this may be a read error. The rearrangement joins TRBV20-1 to TRBJ2-7, with D maybe TRBD1 (6 bases). In germline, CDR1 is DFQATT, CDR2 SNEGSKA (reference sequence). The CDR3 is 13 residues long. The CDR3 DNA reads TGCGGTGCTAGGGCAGGGGTCAACTACGAGCAGTACTTC. Amino acids: CGARAGVNYEQYF.

The chain has TRBV7-7 and TRBJ1-5; possible D gene TRBD1, 5 bases. V was shortened by 5 bases and J by 0 bases, with 11 bases between the two germline ends. Germline values: CDR1 SSHAT, CDR2 FNYEAQ (reference sequence). The CDR3 covers 15 residues. CDR3 nucleotides: TGTGCCAGCAGCCCTCGGGACGGTAGCAATCAGCCCCAGCATTTT. Protein product: CASSPRDGSNQPQHF.